The entry that follows covers one TCR beta chain sequence. No antigen is known for it. From 5'RACE with constant-segment primers came TCR alpha and TCR beta cDNA libraries that carried sample barcodes and UMIs. TCRdb called the 5' RACE reads again in MiXCR, with one record for every CDR3 protein. In the table there are tens of thousands of distinct CDR3 sequences, less than 7.5% of which are singletons. The sample belongs to a study of T-cell memory formation after mild COVID-19. Study overall: There were largely donor-specific TCR clusters. Study conclusions and caveats: There was no confirmation that second-wave clones peaking on day 37 were SARS-CoV-2 specific. Of the contracting clones, CD4+ ones lay mainly in CM and EM, and CD8+ ones in EMRA.

Germline loops: CDR1 SGHVS, CDR2 FNYEAQ. V lost 1 base and J lost 8; bases outside the gene matches: 14. The CDR3 consists of 18 residues. The rearrangement joins TRBV7-6 to TRBJ2-1; TRBD2 matches 10 bases. Sequences were obtained from PBMCs or a T cell subset sorted from them (not recorded which). This sequence was found in a young man who had mild COVID-19 (a few samples of this study predate the infection). Cell type and time point are not known. The CDR3 here is CASSLVSRSGGGGDEQFF. The CDR3 DNA reads as TGTGCCAGCAGCTTAGTTTCCCGCAGCGGGGGGGGAGGCGATGAGCAGTTCTTC.